This T cell receptor (beta chain) was found in a study of blood T cells in healthy people across ages. This clonotype was counted only a few times. Together with a sample-barcoded 5' primer, a J-beta primer mix was included in a second PCR lasting about 7 to 11 cycles. Every sample produced at least 2.5 million CDR3-containing paired-end reads. TCRdb called the 5' RACE reads again in MiXCR, with one record for every CDR3 protein. The repertoire consists of approximately 800,000 distinct CDR3 sequences, with about 36% occurring once and the leading ten covering around 13%. Donors ranged from 6 to 90 years old and were healthy Caucasians in Russia. Each individual donor underwent a draw of roughly 10 milliliters of peripheral blood. This TCR was sampled from a man between 18 and 35 years old in good health. The specimen was blood.

The CDR3 region has the DNA TGCAGTGCACGGGCAACTAATGAAAAACTGTTTTTT. Its translation is CSARATNEKLFF. V is TRBV20-1 and J is TRBJ1-4; D gene ambiguous. CDR1 and CDR2 (germline): DFQATT, SNEGSKA (reference sequence). This CDR3 contains 12 residues. Trimming shortened V by 6 bases and J by 0 bases, and 5 bases separated the two germline ends.